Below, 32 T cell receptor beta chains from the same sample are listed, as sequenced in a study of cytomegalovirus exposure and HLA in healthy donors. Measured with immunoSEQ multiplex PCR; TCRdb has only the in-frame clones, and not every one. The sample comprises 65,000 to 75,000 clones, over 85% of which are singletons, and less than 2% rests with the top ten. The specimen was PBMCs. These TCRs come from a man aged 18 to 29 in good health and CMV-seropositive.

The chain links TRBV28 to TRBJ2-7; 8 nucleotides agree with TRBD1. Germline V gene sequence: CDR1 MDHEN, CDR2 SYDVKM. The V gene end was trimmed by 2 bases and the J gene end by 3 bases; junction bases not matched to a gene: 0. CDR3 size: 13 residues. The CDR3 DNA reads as TGTGCCAGCAGTTTAGGACAGGGCTACGAGCAGTACTTC. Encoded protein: CASSLGQGYEQYF.

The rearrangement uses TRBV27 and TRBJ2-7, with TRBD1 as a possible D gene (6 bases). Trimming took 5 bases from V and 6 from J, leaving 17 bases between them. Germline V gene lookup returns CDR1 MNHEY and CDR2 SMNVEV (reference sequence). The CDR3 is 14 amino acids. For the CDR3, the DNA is TGTGCCAGCAGTAGACAGGCCTTGTCAGCCGAGCAGTACTTC. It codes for CASSRQALSAEQYF.

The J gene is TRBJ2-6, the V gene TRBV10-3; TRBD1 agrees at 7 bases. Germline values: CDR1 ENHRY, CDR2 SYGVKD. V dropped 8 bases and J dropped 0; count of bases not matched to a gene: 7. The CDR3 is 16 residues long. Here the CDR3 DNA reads TGTGCCATCTCACCGGGACAGAGCTCTGGGGCCAACGTCCTGACTTTC. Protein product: CAISPGQSSGANVLTF.

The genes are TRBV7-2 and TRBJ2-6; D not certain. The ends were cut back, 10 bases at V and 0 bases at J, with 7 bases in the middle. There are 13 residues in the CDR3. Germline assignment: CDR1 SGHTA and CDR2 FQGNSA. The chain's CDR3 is CAISYSGANVLTF. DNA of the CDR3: TGTGCCATCTCTTACTCTGGGGCCAACGTCCTGACTTTC.

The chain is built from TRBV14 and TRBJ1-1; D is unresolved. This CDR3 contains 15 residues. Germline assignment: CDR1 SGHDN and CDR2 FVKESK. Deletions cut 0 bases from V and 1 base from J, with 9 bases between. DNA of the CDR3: TGTGCCAGCAGCCAAGAGTTGAGCAAGAACACTGAAGCTTTCTTT. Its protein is CASSQELSKNTEAFF.

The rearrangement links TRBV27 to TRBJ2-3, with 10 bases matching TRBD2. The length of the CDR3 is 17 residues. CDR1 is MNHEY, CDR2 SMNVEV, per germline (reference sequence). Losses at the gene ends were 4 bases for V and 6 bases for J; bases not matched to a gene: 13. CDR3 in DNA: TGTGCCAGCAGTTCAAGCCCTAGCGGGGGTCCTCGGGATACGCAGTATTTT. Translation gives CASSSSPSGGPRDTQYF.

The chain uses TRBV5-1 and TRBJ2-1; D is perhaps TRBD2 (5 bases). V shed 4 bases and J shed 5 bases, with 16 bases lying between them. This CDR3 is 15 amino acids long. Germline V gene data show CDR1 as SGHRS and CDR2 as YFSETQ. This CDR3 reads CASSPLSGGHNEQFF. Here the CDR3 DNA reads TGCGCCAGCAGCCCACTGAGCGGCGGGCACAATGAGCAGTTCTTC.

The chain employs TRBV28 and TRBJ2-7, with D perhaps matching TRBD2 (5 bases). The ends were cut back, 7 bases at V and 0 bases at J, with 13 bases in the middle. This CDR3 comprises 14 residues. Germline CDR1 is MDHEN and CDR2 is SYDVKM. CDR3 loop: CASTLGRGSYEQYF. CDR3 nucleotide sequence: TGTGCCAGCACCCTCGGTCGGGGCTCCTACGAGCAGTACTTC.

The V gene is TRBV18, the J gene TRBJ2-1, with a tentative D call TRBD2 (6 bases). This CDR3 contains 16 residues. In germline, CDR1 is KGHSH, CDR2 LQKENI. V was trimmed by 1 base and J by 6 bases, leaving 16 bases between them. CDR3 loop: CASSPRRDLALNEQFF. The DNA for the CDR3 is TGTGCCAGCTCACCACGCCGGGATCTAGCGCTCAATGAGCAGTTCTTC.

This CDR3 is CAWSVLLIGGRNEKLFF. CDR3 in DNA: TGTGCCTGGAGCGTCCTCCTCATAGGGGGCCGGAATGAAAAACTGTTTTTT. The genes are TRBV30 and TRBJ1-4, with 7 bases matching TRBD1. This CDR3 comprises 17 residues. Germline trimming cut 3 bases from V and 5 bases from J; bases unmatched to any gene: 15. The germline gives CDR1 GTSNPN, CDR2 SVGIG (reference sequence).

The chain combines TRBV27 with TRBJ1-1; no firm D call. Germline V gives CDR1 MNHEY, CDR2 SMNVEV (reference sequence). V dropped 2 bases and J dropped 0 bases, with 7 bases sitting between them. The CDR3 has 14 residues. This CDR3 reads CASSLVDMNTEAFF. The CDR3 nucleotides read TGTGCCAGCAGTTTAGTAGATATGAACACTGAAGCTTTCTTT.

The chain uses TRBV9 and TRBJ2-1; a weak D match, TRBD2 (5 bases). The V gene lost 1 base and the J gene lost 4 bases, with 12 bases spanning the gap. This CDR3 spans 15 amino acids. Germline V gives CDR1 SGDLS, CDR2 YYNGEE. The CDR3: CASSVSASLYNEQFF. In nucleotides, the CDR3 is TGTGCCAGCAGCGTAAGTGCTAGCCTGTACAATGAGCAGTTCTTC.

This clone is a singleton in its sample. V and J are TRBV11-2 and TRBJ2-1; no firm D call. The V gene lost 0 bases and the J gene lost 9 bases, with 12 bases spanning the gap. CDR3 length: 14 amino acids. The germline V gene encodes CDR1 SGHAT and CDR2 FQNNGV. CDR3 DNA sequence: TGTGCCAGCAGCTTAGATTGGCTAGTCAGTGAGCAGTTCTTC. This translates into CASSLDWLVSEQFF.

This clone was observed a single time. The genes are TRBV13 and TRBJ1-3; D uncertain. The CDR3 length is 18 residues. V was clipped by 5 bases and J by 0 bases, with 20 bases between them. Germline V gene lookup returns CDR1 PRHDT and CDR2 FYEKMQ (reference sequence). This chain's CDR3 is CASSRGGGKESSGNTIYF. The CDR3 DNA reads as TGTGCCAGCAGCCGCGGCGGCGGTAAGGAAAGCTCTGGAAACACCATATATTTT.

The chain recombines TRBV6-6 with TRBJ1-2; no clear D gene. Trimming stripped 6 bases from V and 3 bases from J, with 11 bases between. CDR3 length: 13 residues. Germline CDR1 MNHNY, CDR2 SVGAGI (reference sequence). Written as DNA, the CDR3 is TGTGCCAGCAGGTACACCCGGGACTATGGCTACACCTTC. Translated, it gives CASRYTRDYGYTF.

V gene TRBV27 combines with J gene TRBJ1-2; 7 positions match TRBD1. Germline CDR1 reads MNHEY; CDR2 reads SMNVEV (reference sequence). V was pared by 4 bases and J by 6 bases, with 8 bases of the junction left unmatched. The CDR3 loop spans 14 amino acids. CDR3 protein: CASSSQGVFHGYTF. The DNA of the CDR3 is TGTGCCAGCAGTTCGCAGGGGGTTTTCCATGGCTACACCTTC.

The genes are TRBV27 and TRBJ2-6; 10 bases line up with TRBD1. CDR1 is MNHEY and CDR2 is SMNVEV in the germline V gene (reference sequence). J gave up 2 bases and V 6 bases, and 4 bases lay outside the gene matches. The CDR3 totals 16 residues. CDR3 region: CASRRTGGAGANVLTF. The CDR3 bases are TGTGCCAGCAGGAGGACAGGGGGGGCTGGGGCCAACGTCCTGACTTTC.

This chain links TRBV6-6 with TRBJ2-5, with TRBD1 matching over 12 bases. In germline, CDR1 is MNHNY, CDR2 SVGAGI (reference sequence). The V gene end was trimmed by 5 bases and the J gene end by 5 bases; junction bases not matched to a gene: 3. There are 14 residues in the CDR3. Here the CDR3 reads CASSTGQGAETQYF. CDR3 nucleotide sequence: TGTGCCAGCAGTACGGGACAGGGGGCGGAGACCCAGTACTTC.

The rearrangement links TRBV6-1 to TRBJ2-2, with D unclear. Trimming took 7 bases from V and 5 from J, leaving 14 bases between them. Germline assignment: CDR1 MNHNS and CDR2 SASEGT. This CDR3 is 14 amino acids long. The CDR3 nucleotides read TGTGCCAGCAACCATCCCAGGCCAACCGGGGAGCTGTTTTTT. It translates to CASNHPRPTGELFF.

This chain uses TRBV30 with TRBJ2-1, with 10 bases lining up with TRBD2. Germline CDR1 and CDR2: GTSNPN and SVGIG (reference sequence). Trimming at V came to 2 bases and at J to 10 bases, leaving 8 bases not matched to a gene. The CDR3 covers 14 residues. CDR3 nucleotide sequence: TGTGCCTGGAGTCGGTCTAGCGGGAGTAAAGAGCAGTTCTTC. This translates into CAWSRSSGSKEQFF.

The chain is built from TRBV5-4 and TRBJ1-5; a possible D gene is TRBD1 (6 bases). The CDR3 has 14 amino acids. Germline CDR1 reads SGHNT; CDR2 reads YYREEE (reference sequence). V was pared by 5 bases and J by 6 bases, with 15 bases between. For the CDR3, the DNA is TGTGCCAGCAGTCTGGATGGGGGCTTTCAGCCCCAGCATTTT. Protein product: CASSLDGGFQPQHF.

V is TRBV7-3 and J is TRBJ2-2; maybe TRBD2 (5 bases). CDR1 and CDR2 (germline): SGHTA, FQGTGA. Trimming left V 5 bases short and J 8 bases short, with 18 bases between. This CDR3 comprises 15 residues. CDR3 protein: CASSLYPQEEGELFF. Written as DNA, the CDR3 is TGTGCCAGCAGCCTATACCCCCAGGAGGAGGGGGAGCTGTTTTTT.

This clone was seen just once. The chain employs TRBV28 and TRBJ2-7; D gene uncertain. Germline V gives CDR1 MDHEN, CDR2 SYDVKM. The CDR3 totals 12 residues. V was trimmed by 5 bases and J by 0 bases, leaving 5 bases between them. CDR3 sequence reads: CASSLSSYEQYF. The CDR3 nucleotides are TGTGCCAGCAGTCTTAGCTCCTACGAGCAGTACTTC.

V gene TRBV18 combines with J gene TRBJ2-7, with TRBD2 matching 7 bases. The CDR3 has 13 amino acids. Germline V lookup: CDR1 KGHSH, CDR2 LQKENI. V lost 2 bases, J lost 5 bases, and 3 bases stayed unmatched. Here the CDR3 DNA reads TGTGCCAGCTCACCAGGGAGGGAGAACGAGCAGTACTTC. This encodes CASSPGRENEQYF. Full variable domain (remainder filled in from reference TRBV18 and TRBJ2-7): NAGVMQNPRHLVRRRGQEARLRCSPMKGHSHVYWYRQLPEEGLKFMVYLQKENIIDESGMPKERFSAEFPKEGPSILRIQQVVRGDSAAYFCASSPGRENEQYFGPGTRLTVT.

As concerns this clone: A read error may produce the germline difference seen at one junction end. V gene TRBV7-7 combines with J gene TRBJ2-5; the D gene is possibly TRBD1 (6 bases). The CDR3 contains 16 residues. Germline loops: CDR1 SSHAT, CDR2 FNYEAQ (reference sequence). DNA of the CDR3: TGTGCTAGCAGTATCGAGCCTCAGGGGTTCGGGGAGACCCAGTACTTC. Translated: CASSIEPQGFGETQYF.

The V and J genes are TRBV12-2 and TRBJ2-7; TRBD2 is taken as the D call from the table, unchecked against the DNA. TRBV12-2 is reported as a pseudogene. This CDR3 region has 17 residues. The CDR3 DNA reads TGTGCAAGTCGCTCCCCCCTGGGGCTAGCGGAACCCTACGAGCAGTACTTC. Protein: CASRSPLGLAEPYEQYF.

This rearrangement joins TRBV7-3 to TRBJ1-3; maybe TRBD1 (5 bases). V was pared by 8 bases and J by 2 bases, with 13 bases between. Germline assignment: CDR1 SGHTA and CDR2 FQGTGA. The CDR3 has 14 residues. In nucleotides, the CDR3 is TGTGCCAGCGTTTACGGGGGTCCTGGAAACACCATATATTTT. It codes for CASVYGGPGNTIYF.

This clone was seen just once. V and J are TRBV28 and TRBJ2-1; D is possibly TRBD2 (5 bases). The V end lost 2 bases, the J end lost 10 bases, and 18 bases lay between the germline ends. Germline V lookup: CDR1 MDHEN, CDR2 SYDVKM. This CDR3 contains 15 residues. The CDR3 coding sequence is TGTGCCAGCAGTTTACCCCTAGCATCAGCGGAGGAGCAGTTCTTC. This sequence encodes CASSLPLASAEEQFF. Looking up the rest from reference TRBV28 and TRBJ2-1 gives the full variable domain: DVKVTQSSRYLVKRTGEKVFLECVQDMDHENMFWYRQDPGLGLRLIYFSYDVKMKEKGDIPEGYSVSREKKERFSLILESASTNQTSMYLCASSLPLASAEEQFFGPGTRLTVL.

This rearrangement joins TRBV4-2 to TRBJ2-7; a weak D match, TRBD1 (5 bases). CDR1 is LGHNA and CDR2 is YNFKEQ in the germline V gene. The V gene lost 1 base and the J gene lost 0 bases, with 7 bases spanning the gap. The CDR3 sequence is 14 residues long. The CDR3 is CASSQGDSSYEQYF. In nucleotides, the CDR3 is TGTGCCAGCAGCCAAGGCGACAGCTCCTACGAGCAGTACTTC.

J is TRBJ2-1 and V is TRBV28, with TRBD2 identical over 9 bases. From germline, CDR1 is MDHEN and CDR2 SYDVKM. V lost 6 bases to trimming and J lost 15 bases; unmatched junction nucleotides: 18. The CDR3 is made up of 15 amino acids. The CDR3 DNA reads TGTGCCAGCAGCCGGGTGGTTGGCGGGAGGGCTAAGCTGTTCTTC. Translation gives CASSRVVGGRAKLFF.

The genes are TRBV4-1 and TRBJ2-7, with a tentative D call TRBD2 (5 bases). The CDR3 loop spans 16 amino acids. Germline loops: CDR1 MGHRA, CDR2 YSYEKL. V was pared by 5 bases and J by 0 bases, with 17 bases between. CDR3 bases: TGCGCCAGCAGCAAGCCTACGAGGGCACCCTCCTACGAGCAGTACTTC. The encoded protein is CASSKPTRAPSYEQYF.

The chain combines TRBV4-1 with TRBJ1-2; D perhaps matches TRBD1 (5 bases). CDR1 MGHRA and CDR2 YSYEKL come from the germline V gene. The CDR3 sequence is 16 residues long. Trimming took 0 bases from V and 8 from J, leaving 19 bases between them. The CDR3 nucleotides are TGCGCCAGCAGCCAAGAGGGGCCCCCTCCGTCAGAAGGCTACACCTTC. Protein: CASSQEGPPPSEGYTF.